A selection of T cell receptor beta chains follows, all from one sample in a study of shared clonotypes between healthy human individuals. Repertoires were generated with immunoSEQ multiplex PCR, while TCRdb's copy carries only in-frame clones and drops some. The table has approximately 2,300,000 clones, about 90% seen once. The sample consisted of naive CD4+ T cells from PBMCs. These receptors were collected from a man aged 18 to 30 in good health. Some clones in this sample may be carry-over from other donors' samples. Both conserved end residues are part of each CDR3. A D gene is named only where the DNA matches it firmly. Only part of the rows carry a size: once, few, many, or a class if the clone is expanded.

cdr3_length clone_size j_call d_call v_call cdr3_aa cdr3_nt
11 . TRBJ2-5 . TRBV28 CASSLAETQYF TGTGCCAGCAGTTTGGCGGAGACCCAGTACTTC
14 few TRBJ2-7 . TRBV6-1 CASSLGLGSYEQYF TGTGCCAGCAGTTTAGGATTGGGATCCTACGAGCAGTACTTC
14 few TRBJ1-5 . TRBV30 CAWSRTASNQPQHF TGTGCCTGGAGTAGGACAGCGAGCAATCAGCCCCAGCATTTT
14 . TRBJ2-7 . TRBV28 CATKVAGGRYEQYF TGTGCCACTAAGGTGGCAGGGGGGCGCTACGAGCAGTACTTC
16 few TRBJ2-1 TRBD2 TRBV5-1 CASRLIPSGSSGEQFF TGCGCCAGCAGGCTCATCCCTAGCGGGAGTTCGGGTGAGCAGTTCTTC
17 . TRBJ1-4 TRBD1 TRBV5-1 CASSPMDRGRMYEKLFF TGCGCCAGCAGCCCCATGGACAGGGGGCGTATGTATGAAAAACTGTTTTTT
14 . TRBJ1-4 . TRBV2 CASSEPQGYEKLFF TGTGCCAGCAGTGAACCCCAGGGGTATGAAAAACTGTTTTTT
15 . TRBJ2-1 . TRBV28 CASRPGGGGYNEQFF TGTGCCAGCAGACCGGGCGGAGGTGGCTACAATGAGCAGTTCTTC
13 . TRBJ1-2 . TRBV30 CAWTTGGNYGYTF TGTGCCTGGACCACCGGGGGAAACTATGGCTACACCTTC
13 . TRBJ2-2 . TRBV6-5 CASSYEDTGELFF TGTGCCAGCAGTTACGAAGACACCGGGGAGCTGTTTTTT
15 few TRBJ1-5 . TRBV7-9 CASSLVDGNNQPQHF TGTGCCAGCAGCTTAGTGGACGGTAACAATCAGCCCCAGCATTTT
15 . TRBJ1-1 . TRBV5-1 CASSLAGPGDTEAFF TGCGCCAGCAGCTTGGCGGGACCGGGGGACACTGAAGCTTTCTTT
12 . TRBJ1-5 . TRBV18 CASSPGDQPQHF TGTGCCAGCTCACCGGGAGATCAGCCCCAGCATTTT
11 few TRBJ1-4 . TRBV7-9 CASSLREKLFF TGTGCCAGCAGCTTAAGGGAAAAACTGTTTTTT
15 . TRBJ1-1 . TRBV27 CASTSAGGGNTEAFF TGTGCCAGCACCTCAGCCGGTGGGGGGAACACTGAAGCTTTCTTT
18 . TRBJ2-3 TRBD2 TRBV28 CASSRSWGLAGATDTQYF TGTGCCAGCAGCCGATCCTGGGGACTAGCGGGAGCCACAGATACGCAGTATTTT
15 . TRBJ2-3 TRBD1 TRBV5-4 CASSIGQVFGDTQYF TGTGCCAGCAGCATCGGACAGGTCTTTGGGGATACGCAGTATTTT
16 . TRBJ2-1 TRBD2 TRBV5-1 CASSPRGRDTYNEQFF TGCGCCAGCAGCCCGCGAGGGAGGGATACCTACAATGAGCAGTTCTTC
12 . TRBJ2-5 . TRBV29-1 CSVEGGSETQYF TGCAGCGTTGAGGGCGGGTCTGAGACCCAGTACTTC
13 . TRBJ1-5 TRBD1 TRBV9 CASSRTGVQPQHF TGTGCCAGCAGTCGTACAGGGGTCCAGCCCCAGCATTTT
16 . TRBJ2-2 TRBD2 TRBV5-4 CASSTSGSSATGELFF TGTGCCAGCAGCACGAGCGGGAGCTCGGCCACCGGGGAGCTGTTTTTT
14 . TRBJ2-7 . TRBV5-1 CASSLGAGVNEQYF TGCGCCAGCAGCTTGGGGGCAGGGGTCAACGAGCAGTACTTC
13 . TRBJ1-1 TRBD1 TRBV6-5 CASRNRGLPEAFF TGTGCCAGCAGGAACAGGGGTTTGCCTGAAGCTTTCTTT
13 . TRBJ1-3 . TRBV5-1 CASSPNIGNTIYF TGCGCCAGCAGTCCGAATATTGGAAACACCATATATTTT
10 . TRBJ1-1 . TRBV5-8 CASSQTEAFF TGTGCCAGCAGCCAAACTGAAGCTTTCTTT
16 . TRBJ2-1 . TRBV18 CASSPRVRDSYNEQFF TGTGCCAGCTCACCACGGGTGAGGGACTCCTACAATGAGCAGTTCTTC
17 . TRBJ2-2 TRBD2 TRBV5-4 CASSKGLAGEVPGELFF TGTGCCAGCAGCAAGGGACTAGCGGGAGAAGTCCCCGGGGAGCTGTTTTTT
16 . TRBJ2-7 TRBD1 TRBV28 CASSFTGTGGPYEQYF TGTGCCAGCAGTTTTACCGGGACAGGGGGACCCTACGAGCAGTACTTC
14 . TRBJ1-5 . TRBV28 CASKMTVSNQPQHF TGTGCCAGCAAAATGACAGTGAGCAATCAGCCCCAGCATTTT
19 . TRBJ2-3 TRBD2 TRBV5-1 CASSYLGLAGGLPADTQYF TGCGCCAGCAGCTACCTAGGACTAGCGGGAGGGCTCCCAGCAGATACGCAGTATTTT
15 . TRBJ1-4 . TRBV28 CASSPGTSLNEKLFF TGTGCCAGCAGCCCAGGGACCTCCCTTAATGAAAAACTGTTTTTT
13 . TRBJ2-7 . TRBV28 CASSLRQAYEQYF TGTGCCAGCAGTTTAAGGCAGGCCTACGAGCAGTACTTC
12 once TRBJ2-1 . TRBV28 CAIERRGGGQFF TGTGCCATCGAACGGAGGGGAGGTGGGCAGTTCTTC
14 few TRBJ2-1 . TRBV6-5 CASSYSMVTGFMFF TGTGCCAGCAGTTACTCGATGGTTACAGGGTTTATGTTCTTC
13 once TRBJ2-7 TRBD2 TRBV6-5 CASSRTSGYEQYF TGTGCCAGCAGTCGGACTAGCGGTTACGAGCAGTACTTC
14 . TRBJ2-7 TRBD2 TRBV27 CASSLLGGGDEQYF TGTGCCAGCAGTTTATTGGGGGGGGGAGACGAGCAGTACTTC
18 . TRBJ2-4 . TRBV11-2 CASSSDRTAQRTLDIQYF TGTGCCAGCAGCTCCGATCGGACGGCCCAAAGGACATTGGACATTCAGTACTTC
16 . TRBJ2-7 . TRBV30 CAWSGALGRGRHEQYF TGTGCCTGGAGTGGTGCCTTGGGGCGGGGCAGGCACGAGCAGTACTTC
16 once TRBJ2-3 . TRBV7-3 CASSLNVGGVADTQYF TGTGCCAGCAGCTTAAACGTTGGGGGAGTTGCAGATACGCAGTATTTT
13 once TRBJ1-2 TRBD1 TRBV6-1 CASSAGQGRGYTF TGTGCCAGCAGTGCCGGACAGGGGAGAGGCTACACCTTC
13 . TRBJ1-1 . TRBV30 CARQGQMNTEAFF TGTGCCCGTCAAGGACAAATGAACACTGAAGCTTTCTTT
12 . TRBJ1-2 . TRBV28 CASSSGLPHYTF TGTGCCAGCAGTTCGGGCCTGCCCCACTACACCTTC
13 once TRBJ2-3 . TRBV6-5 CASSHPDLGTQYF TGTGCCAGCAGCCACCCCGACTTGGGCACGCAGTATTTT
15 . TRBJ2-7 TRBD1 TRBV9 CASSASGTGTYEQYF TGTGCCAGCAGCGCGTCCGGGACAGGGACCTACGAGCAGTACTTC
15 . TRBJ2-2 . TRBV5-6 CASSTGAKRTGELFF TGTGCCAGCAGCACCGGGGCCAAGCGAACCGGGGAGCTGTTTTTT
12 . TRBJ1-2 . TRBV7-2 CASSFLGRGYTF TGTGCCAGCAGCTTTCTGGGTCGGGGCTACACCTTC
17 . TRBJ2-2 TRBD2 TRBV15 CATSSLGGTTITGELFF TGTGCCACCAGCTCTCTGGGAGGGACCACAATAACCGGGGAGCTGTTTTTT
14 . TRBJ1-1 . TRBV29-1 CSVRAPLMNTEAFF TGCAGCGTTCGGGCCCCCTTAATGAACACTGAAGCTTTCTTT
13 once TRBJ1-6 . TRBV2 CASSEVQGHPLHF TGTGCCAGCAGTGAGGTTCAAGGACATCCCCTCCACTTT
13 . TRBJ2-2 . TRBV6-5 CASSYSPQRELFF TGTGCCAGCAGTTACTCCCCCCAAAGGGAGCTGTTTTTT
12 once TRBJ2-3 . TRBV7-2 CASSSPWDTQYF TGTGCCAGCAGCTCCCCCTGGGATACGCAGTATTTT
14 . TRBJ2-5 TRBD1 TRBV9 CASSAEGQKETQYF TGTGCCAGCAGCGCAGAGGGACAGAAAGAGACCCAGTACTTC
13 once TRBJ1-2 . TRBV7-8 CASSLPGLYGYTF TGTGCCAGCAGCTTGCCAGGGCTCTATGGCTACACCTTC
14 . TRBJ2-7 . TRBV5-6 CASSFYSGAGEQYF TGTGCCAGCAGCTTCTATTCAGGGGCCGGGGAGCAGTACTTC
13 . TRBJ1-2 . TRBV7-6 CASGGMGQDGYTF TGTGCCAGCGGAGGGATGGGTCAGGATGGCTACACCTTC
14 . TRBJ1-6 . TRBV7-9 CASKEGEDNSPLHF TGTGCCAGCAAAGAGGGTGAAGATAATTCACCCCTCCACTTT
14 . TRBJ2-7 . TRBV14 CASSQDWGSYEQYF TGTGCCAGCAGCCAAGATTGGGGCTCCTACGAGCAGTACTTC
12 . TRBJ2-2 . TRBV25-1 CATGSGSGELFF TGTGCCACCGGGTCCGGCTCCGGGGAGCTGTTTTTT
13 . TRBJ2-2 . TRBV13 CASGAHGTGELFF TGTGCCAGCGGGGCCCACGGTACCGGGGAGCTGTTTTTT
20 . TRBJ2-1 TRBD2 TRBV19 CASSIGGASGRKASYNEQFF TGTGCCAGTAGTATAGGTGGGGCTAGCGGGAGGAAGGCGTCCTACAATGAGCAGTTCTTC